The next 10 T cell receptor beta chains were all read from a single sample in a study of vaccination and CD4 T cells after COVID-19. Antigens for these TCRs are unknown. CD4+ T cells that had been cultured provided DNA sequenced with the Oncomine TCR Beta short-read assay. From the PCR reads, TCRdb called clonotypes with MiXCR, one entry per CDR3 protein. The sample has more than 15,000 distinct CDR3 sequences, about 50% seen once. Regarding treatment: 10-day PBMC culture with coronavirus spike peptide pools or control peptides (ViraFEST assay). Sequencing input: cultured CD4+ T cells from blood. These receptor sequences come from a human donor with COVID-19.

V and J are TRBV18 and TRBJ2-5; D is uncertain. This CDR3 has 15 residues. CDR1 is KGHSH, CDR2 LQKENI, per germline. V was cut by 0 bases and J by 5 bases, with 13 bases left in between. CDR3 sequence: CASSPPSKARETQYF. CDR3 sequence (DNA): TGTGCCAGCTCACCACCAAGCAAGGCGCGGGAGACCCAGTACTTC.

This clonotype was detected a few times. The DNA of the CDR3 is TGCAGTGCTAGAGGGACCTCAGGAGAGACCCAGTACTTC. Its protein product is CSARGTSGETQYF. The rearrangement links TRBV20-1 to TRBJ2-5; D call uncertain. The germline V and J ends were trimmed by 1 base and 4 bases, with 10 bases remaining between them. CDR3 length equals 13 residues. The germline gives CDR1 DFQATT, CDR2 SNEGSKA (reference sequence).

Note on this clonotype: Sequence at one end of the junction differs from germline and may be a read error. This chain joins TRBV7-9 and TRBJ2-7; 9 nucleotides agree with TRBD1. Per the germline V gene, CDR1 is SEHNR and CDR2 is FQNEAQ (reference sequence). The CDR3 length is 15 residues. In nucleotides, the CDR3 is TGTGCCAGCAGTTTAGGGACAGGGACGACGAACGAGCAGTACTTC. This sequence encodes CASSLGTGTTNEQYF.

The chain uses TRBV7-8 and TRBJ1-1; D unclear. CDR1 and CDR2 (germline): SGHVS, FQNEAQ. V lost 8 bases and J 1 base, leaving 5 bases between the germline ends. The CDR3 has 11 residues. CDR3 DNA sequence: TGTGCCAGCGGAGAGAACACTGAAGCTTTCTTT. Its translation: CASGENTEAFF.

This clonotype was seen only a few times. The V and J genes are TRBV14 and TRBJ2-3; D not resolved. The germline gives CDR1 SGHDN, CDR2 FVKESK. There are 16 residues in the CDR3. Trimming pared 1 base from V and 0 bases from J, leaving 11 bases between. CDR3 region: CASSQGITTSTDTQYF. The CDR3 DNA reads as TGTGCCAGCAGCCAAGGTATTACGACTAGCACAGATACGCAGTATTTT.

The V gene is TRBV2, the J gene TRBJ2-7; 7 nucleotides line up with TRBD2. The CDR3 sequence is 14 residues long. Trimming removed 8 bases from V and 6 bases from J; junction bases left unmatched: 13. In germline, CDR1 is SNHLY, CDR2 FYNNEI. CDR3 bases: TGTGCCAGCCGAACAGGACTAGTATCGTCCGAGCAGTACTTC. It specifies CASRTGLVSSEQYF.

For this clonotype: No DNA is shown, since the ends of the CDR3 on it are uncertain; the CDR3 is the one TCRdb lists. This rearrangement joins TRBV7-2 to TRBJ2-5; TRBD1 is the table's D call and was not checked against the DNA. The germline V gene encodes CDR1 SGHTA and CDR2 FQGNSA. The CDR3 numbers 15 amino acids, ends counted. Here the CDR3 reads CASSLFGTGAKGPYF.

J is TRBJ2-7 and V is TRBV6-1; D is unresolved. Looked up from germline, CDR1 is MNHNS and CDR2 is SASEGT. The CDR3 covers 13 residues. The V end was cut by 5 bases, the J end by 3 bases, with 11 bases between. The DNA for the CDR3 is TGTGCCAGCAGTCGACAATCGTACTACGAGCAGTACTTC. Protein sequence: CASSRQSYYEQYF.

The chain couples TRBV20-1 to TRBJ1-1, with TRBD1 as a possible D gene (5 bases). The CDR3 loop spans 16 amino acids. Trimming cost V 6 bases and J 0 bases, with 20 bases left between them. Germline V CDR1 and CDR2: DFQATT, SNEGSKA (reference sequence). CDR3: CSAASIRAGMNTEAFF. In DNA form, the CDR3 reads TGCAGTGCAGCCTCCATTCGGGCAGGGATGAACACTGAAGCTTTCTTT.

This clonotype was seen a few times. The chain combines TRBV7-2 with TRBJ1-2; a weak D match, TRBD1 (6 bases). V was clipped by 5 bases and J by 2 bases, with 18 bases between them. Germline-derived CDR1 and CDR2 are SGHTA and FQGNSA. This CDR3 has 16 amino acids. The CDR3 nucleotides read TGTGCCAGCAGCCCACAGGGCGGGTCCTGGAACTATGGCTACACCTTC. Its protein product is CASSPQGGSWNYGYTF. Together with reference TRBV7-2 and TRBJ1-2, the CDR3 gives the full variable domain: GAGVSQSPSNKVTEKGKDVELRCDPISGHTALYWYRQSLGQGLEFLIYFQGNSAPDKSGLPSDRFSAERTGGSVSTLTIQRTQQEDSAVYLCASSPQGGSWNYGYTFGSGTRLTVV.